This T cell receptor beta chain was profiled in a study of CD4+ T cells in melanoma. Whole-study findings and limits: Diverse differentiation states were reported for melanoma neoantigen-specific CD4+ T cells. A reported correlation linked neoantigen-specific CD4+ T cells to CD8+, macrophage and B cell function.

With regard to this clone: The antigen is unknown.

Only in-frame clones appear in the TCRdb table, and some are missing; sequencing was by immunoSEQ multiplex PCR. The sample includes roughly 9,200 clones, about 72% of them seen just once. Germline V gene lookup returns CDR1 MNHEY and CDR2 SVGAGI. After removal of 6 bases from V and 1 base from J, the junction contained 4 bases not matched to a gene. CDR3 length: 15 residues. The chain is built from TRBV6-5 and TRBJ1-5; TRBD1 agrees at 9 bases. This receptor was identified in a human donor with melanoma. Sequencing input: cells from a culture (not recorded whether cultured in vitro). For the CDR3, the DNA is TGTGCCAGCAGCCTAACAGGGGGCAGCAATCAGCCCCAGCATTTT. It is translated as CASSLTGGSNQPQHF.